These T cell receptor beta chains were read from a single sample in a study of Ad26.COV2.S vaccination and SARS-CoV-2 variants. Data came from immunoSEQ multiplex PCR; TCRdb stores just in-frame clones and leaves some out. The sample holds 300,000 to 400,000 clones, around 84% seen once. This specimen was peripheral blood, taken in a trial of Ad26.COV2.S vaccine versus placebo. The receptors here all came from a person aged 18-60 years who received the Ad26.COV2.S COVID-19 vaccine or a placebo. Each CDR3 is given with its conserved first and last residue. A D gene is named only where the DNA matches it firmly. For some rows the clone size is stated as once, few or many, or as a class when expanded; others skip it.

.	TRBV21-1	TRBJ2-5	.	TGTGCCAGCAGCTTCCCCGGGACTAGCGGGGTCCAAGAGACCCAGTACTTC	CASSFPGTSGVQETQYF
TRBD1	TRBV3-1/TRBV3-2	TRBJ1-4	.	TGTGCCAGCAGCCCACAGGGGCCGGGCCGCCTAACTAATGAAAAACTGTTTTTT	CASSPQGPGRLTNEKLFF
.	TRBV12-3/TRBV12-4	TRBJ1-4	.	TGTGCCAGCAGCTTTCGGGGTGAAAAACTGTTTTTT	CASSFRGEKLFF
.	TRBV5-4	TRBJ1-1	few	TGTGCCAGCAGCTCACGGATGAACACTGAAGCTTTCTTT	CASSSRMNTEAFF
.	TRBV19	TRBJ1-5	.	TGTGCCAGTAGTAATTTAAGGGCGCGGGTAGGCCAGCCCCAGCATTTT	CASSNLRARVGQPQHF
.	TRBV10-2	TRBJ1-2	.	TGCGCCAGCAGTGAGGGCAGCCCCTATGGCTACACCTTC	CASSEGSPYGYTF
.	TRBV19	TRBJ1-5	.	TGTGCCAGTAGTATAGCCAGGAATAGCAATCAGCCCCAGCATTTT	CASSIARNSNQPQHF
TRBD1	TRBV7-6	TRBJ1-1	.	TGTGCCAGCAGCTACGGGAGGGGGCTAACGAACACTGAAGCTTTCTTT	CASSYGRGLTNTEAFF
TRBD1	TRBV2	TRBJ1-1	.	TGTGCCAGCAGTGCGGACAGGGCCCTGAACACTGAAGCTTTCTTT	CASSADRALNTEAFF
.	TRBV7-2	TRBJ2-3	.	TGTGCCAGCCAGGGTCAGGCAGGGTGGGGGAACATGGATACGCAGTATTTT	CASQGQAGWGNMDTQYF
TRBD2	TRBV9	TRBJ2-3	.	TGTGCCAGCAGCGTATCCGGGACTAACACAGATACGCAGTATTTT	CASSVSGTNTDTQYF
.	TRBV30	TRBJ1-2	.	TGTGCCTACCAGGACCCTACTAACTATGGCTACACCTTC	CAYQDPTNYGYTF
TRBD2	TRBV3-1/TRBV3-2	TRBJ2-5	.	TGTGCCAGCAGCCAAGTTCTAGCGGGGGGTTCCCACGGAGAGACCCAGTACTTC	CASSQVLAGGSHGETQYF
.	TRBV6-2/TRBV6-3	TRBJ2-4	.	TGTGCCAGCAGTTTCCGCAGGGAAGACATTCAGTACTTC	CASSFRREDIQYF
.	TRBV27	TRBJ2-5	.	TGTGCCAGCAGTTTAATCTCGGGGCGAGAGACCCAGTACTTC	CASSLISGRETQYF
TRBD2	TRBV7-9	TRBJ2-7	.	TGTGCCAGCAGCGTTCTAGCGGGGGGGCCAGCGTCCTACGAGCAGTACTTC	CASSVLAGGPASYEQYF
.	TRBV7-2	TRBJ2-7	.	TGTGCCAGCAGCCCTATGGGGGCTTCCTACGAGCAGTACTTC	CASSPMGASYEQYF
.	TRBV19	TRBJ1-5	.	TGTGCCAGTAGTATAGTGGTGGATCCCAGGCAGCCCCAGCATTTT	CASSIVVDPRQPQHF
.	TRBV27	TRBJ2-7	.	TGTGCCAGCAGTTCGGGACGGCGATACGAGCAGTACTTC	CASSSGRRYEQYF
TRBD2	TRBV20-1	TRBJ2-5	.	TGCAGTCGACTAGCCCAAGAGACCCAGTACTTC	CSRLAQETQYF
.	TRBV29-1	TRBJ2-3	.	TGCAGCGTTGAAGACAGTAGAAGCACAGATACGCAGTATTTT	CSVEDSRSTDTQYF
.	TRBV5-1	TRBJ2-3	.	TGCGCCAGCAGCGGCTCTTTCACAGATACGCAGTATTTT	CASSGSFTDTQYF
.	TRBV7-9	TRBJ1-1	once	TGTGCCAGCAGCCCCTACAGGGAGAACACTGAAGCTTTCTTT	CASSPYRENTEAFF
.	TRBV30	TRBJ2-7	once	TGTGCCTGGAGTAAAATAGGGGGTCACGTCAGATTC	CAWSKIGGHVRF
.	TRBV28	TRBJ1-2	.	TGTGCCAGCAGTGGTGACGGTTTAGCTAACTATGGCTACACCTTC	CASSGDGLANYGYTF
.	TRBV6-2/TRBV6-3	TRBJ1-3	once	TGTGCCAGCAGTTACTCGAGACAAGAAAACACCATATATTTT	CASSYSRQENTIYF
.	TRBV6-5	TRBJ1-1	.	TGTGCCGCGAGGGGGAACACTGAAGCTTTCTTT	CAARGNTEAFF
.	TRBV5-5	TRBJ1-6	once	TGTGCCAGCAGCTTATATATCAGCTCCTATAATTCACCCCTCCACTTT	CASSLYISSYNSPLHF
.	TRBV7-6	TRBJ2-2	once	TGTGCCAGCAGCTTACAGAGAGGGGAGCTGTTTTTT	CASSLQRGELFF